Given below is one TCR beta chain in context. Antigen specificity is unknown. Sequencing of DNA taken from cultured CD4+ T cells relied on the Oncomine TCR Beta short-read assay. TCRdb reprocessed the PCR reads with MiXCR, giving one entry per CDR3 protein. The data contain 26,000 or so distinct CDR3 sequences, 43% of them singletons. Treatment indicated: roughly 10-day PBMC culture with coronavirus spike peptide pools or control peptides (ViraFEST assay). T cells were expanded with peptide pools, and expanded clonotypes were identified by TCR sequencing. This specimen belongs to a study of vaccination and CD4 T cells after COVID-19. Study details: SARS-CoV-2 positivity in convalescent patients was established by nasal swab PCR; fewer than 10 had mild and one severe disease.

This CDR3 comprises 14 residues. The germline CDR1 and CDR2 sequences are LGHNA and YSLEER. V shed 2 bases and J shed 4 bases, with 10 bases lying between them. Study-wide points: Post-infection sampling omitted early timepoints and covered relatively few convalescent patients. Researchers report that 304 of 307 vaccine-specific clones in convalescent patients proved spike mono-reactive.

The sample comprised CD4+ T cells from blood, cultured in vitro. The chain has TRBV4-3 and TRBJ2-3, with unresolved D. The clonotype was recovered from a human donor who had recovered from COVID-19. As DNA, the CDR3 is TGCGCCAGCAGCCAATCCCCGTTTTCAGATACGCAGTATTTT. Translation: CASSQSPFSDTQYF.